The clone carrying this T cell receptor (beta chain) showed up many times. Its target is not known. cDNA synthesis was performed by 5'RACE with 10-nucleotide random UMIs. TCRdb redid the calling of the 5' RACE reads with MiXCR, one entry per CDR3 protein. The table has under 90,000 distinct CDR3 sequences, roughly 10% seen once. The data were obtained in a study of neurological immune-mediated disorders. Study outcomes and limitations: In HTLV-1-associated myelopathy, TCR clonal expansion was greatest, whereas multiple sclerosis had the least, falling below healthy controls.

A total of 2 million PBMCs stored at -80 degrees C provided the unsorted libraries. CDR1 SEHNR and CDR2 FQNEAQ come from the germline V gene (reference sequence). The germline V and J ends were trimmed by 7 bases and 0 bases, with 9 bases remaining between them. The CDR3 sequence is 13 residues long. The source material was PBMCs. The rearrangement uses TRBV7-9 and TRBJ1-1; D gene ambiguous. The TCR sequence derives from a man in his fifties in good health. The CDR3: CASKVNLNTEAFF. The CDR3 coding sequence is TGTGCCAGCAAGGTAAACCTGAACACTGAAGCTTTCTTT.